Each of the 20 T cell receptor beta chains below was sequenced from the same sample in a study of blood T cells in healthy people across ages. The authors ran a second PCR of about 6 to 11 cycles using a sample-barcoded 5' primer and a J-beta primer mix. TCRdb analysed the 5' RACE reads with MiXCR anew, one entry per CDR3 protein. This repertoire shows 450,000 to 600,000 distinct CDR3 sequences, approximately 26% found once; its top ten account for under 4.5%. These data were also filed under a second study, of T cells of mothers and their children.

Sequencing used blood. The receptors here all came from a boy between 2 and 15 years old in good health.

The rearrangement links TRBV10-3 to TRBJ2-6; D is perhaps TRBD1 (6 bases). CDR1 and CDR2 from the germline V gene are ENHRY and SYGVKD. CDR3 length equals 16 residues. Deletions cut 6 bases from V and 2 bases from J, with 14 bases between. The CDR3 is CAISAPGVAGANVLTF. The CDR3, as DNA: TGTGCCATCAGCGCCCCAGGGGTAGCTGGGGCCAACGTCCTGACTTTC.

V usage is TRBV27 and J usage is TRBJ1-2; 7 nucleotides agree with TRBD1. The germline V gene has CDR1 MNHEY and CDR2 SMNVEV (reference sequence). The J segment lost 5 bases and the V segment lost 6 bases, leaving 18 bases of the junction unmatched. The length of the CDR3 is 17 residues. CDR3 DNA sequence: TGTGCCAGCAGCCCCAGGGTAGGGGGCGTTTCGGAATATGGCTACACCTTC. The encoded protein is CASSPRVGGVSEYGYTF.

This clonotype was counted between two and nine times. The chain employs TRBV5-1 and TRBJ2-1, with D perhaps TRBD2 (5 bases). The end of the DNA is better explained by TRBJ2-5, so the J call may be wrong. The length of the CDR3 is 14 residues. The germline V gene has CDR1 SGHRS and CDR2 YFSETQ. The CDR3 region is CASSFAEAQETQYF. The CDR3 nucleotides are TGCGCCAGCAGCTTCGCGGAGGCACAAGAGACCCAGTACTTC.

This clonotype occurred a few times. The rearrangement joins TRBV6-6 to TRBJ2-5; 7 bases are shared with TRBD1. The J call could be wrong; TRBJ2-7 is a better fit for the DNA end. Germline CDR1 and CDR2: MNHNY and SVGAGI (reference sequence). The CDR3 is made up of 13 amino acids. In DNA, the CDR3 is TGTGCCACTTCCGGGACAGAGCACTACGAGCAGTACTTC. Translating it yields CATSGTEHYEQYF.

This clonotype was picked up many times. The CDR3 coding sequence is TGTGCCAGCAGCCCCCACTCTGGGGCCAACGTCCTGACTTTC. This gives the protein CASSPHSGANVLTF. V is TRBV7-3 and J is TRBJ2-6; D is uncertain. Trimming shortened V by 5 bases and J by 0 bases, and 5 bases separated the two germline ends. The CDR3 is 14 residues long. CDR1 and CDR2 from the germline V gene are SGHTA and FQGTGA.

This chain uses TRBV5-1 with TRBJ1-3; D possibly corresponds to TRBD1 (5 bases). The CDR3 runs 14 residues. The V gene's germline CDR1 is SGHRS and CDR2 YFSETQ. The V end was cut by 5 bases, the J end by 0 bases, with 9 bases between. For the CDR3, the DNA is TGCGCCAGCAGTTCGACAGACTCTGGAAACACCATATATTTT. This encodes CASSSTDSGNTIYF.

The CDR3 coding sequence is TGTGCCATCAGCGGACAAGGGGAGACCCAGTACTTC. Its translation: CAISGQGETQYF. V gene TRBV10-3 combines with J gene TRBJ2-7, with D perhaps TRBD1 (5 bases). The J call may be in error: the DNA end matches TRBJ2-5 better. The germline V gene has CDR1 ENHRY and CDR2 SYGVKD. This CDR3 has 12 residues.

The V call is TRBV3-1, the J call TRBJ2-6; D is unclear. This CDR3 has 16 residues. Germline CDR1 and CDR2: LGHDT and YNNKEL (reference sequence). The ends were cut back, 4 bases at V and 1 base at J, with 11 bases in the middle. The CDR3 loop reads CASSPDWASGANVLTF. Here the CDR3 DNA reads TGTGCCAGCAGCCCAGACTGGGCGTCTGGGGCCAACGTCCTGACTTTC.

This clonotype was counted between two and nine times. The V call is TRBV29-1, the J call TRBJ2-4; TRBD2 is a possible D gene (5 bases). This CDR3 has 14 amino acids. Germline V gene data show CDR1 as SQVTM and CDR2 as ANQGSEA. The CDR3 nucleotides read TGCAGTGGAGGCGGCCCGCTAAGTGGAAACATTCAGTACTTC. It specifies CSGGGPLSGNIQYF.

This chain joins TRBV7-6 and TRBJ2-7, with 7 nucleotides matching TRBD1. The CDR3 is made up of 18 amino acids. Trimming removed 1 base from V and 2 bases from J; junction bases left unmatched: 14. CDR1 and CDR2 from the germline V gene are SGHVS and FNYEAQ. DNA of the CDR3: TGTGCCAGCAGCTTAGACCCCCGGGTCACAGGGGATCCCTACGAGCAGTACGTC. This gives the protein CASSLDPRVTGDPYEQYV.

This clonotype was seen a few times. This rearrangement joins TRBV6-5 to TRBJ1-6, with 8 bases identical to TRBD1. The CDR3 length is 17 residues. Trimming at V came to 4 bases and at J to 9 bases, leaving 14 bases not matched to a gene. Germline CDR1 MNHEY, CDR2 SVGAGI. The CDR3 protein is CASSLAPGGGSGSPLHF. The CDR3 DNA is TGTGCCAGCAGTTTGGCCCCAGGGGGCGGGTCGGGTTCACCCCTCCACTTT.

The sample holds many counts of this clonotype. The chain couples TRBV25-1 to TRBJ2-3; 8 bases fit TRBD2. The CDR3 is 15 residues long. From germline, CDR1 is MGHDK and CDR2 SYGVNS. Trimming took 2 bases from V and 4 from J; bases not matched to a gene: 5. CDR3 residues: CASSEGSGSSDTQYF. CDR3 in DNA: TGTGCCAGCAGTGAAGGGAGCGGGAGCTCAGATACGCAGTATTTT. The full variable domain, with the rest looked up from reference TRBV25-1 and TRBJ2-3, is EADIYQTPRYLVIGTGKKITLECSQTMGHDKMYWYQQDPGMELHLIHYSYGVNSTEKGDLSSESTVSRIRTEHFPLTLESARPSHTSQYLCASSEGSGSSDTQYFGPGTRLTVL.

This clonotype showed up just once. The J gene is TRBJ1-5, the V gene TRBV7-9; the D is unclear. Per germline, CDR1 SEHNR and CDR2 FQNEAQ (reference sequence). The V and J ends lost 3 bases and 2 bases respectively, with 14 bases between them. This CDR3 has 16 residues. CDR3 bases: TGTGCCAGCAGCTTGTCGGGGTCCCCGGGCAATCAGCCCCAGCATTTT. Encoded protein: CASSLSGSPGNQPQHF.

This chain connects TRBV29-1 to TRBJ2-3, with TRBD1 matching 9 bases. Losses at the gene ends were 3 bases for V and 0 bases for J; bases not matched to a gene: 7. CDR3 length: 16 amino acids. Per the germline V gene, CDR1 is SQVTM and CDR2 is ANQGSEA. CDR3 coding DNA: TGCAGCGTTGATTGGGGACAGGGCCCTAGCACAGATACGCAGTATTTT. Its protein product is CSVDWGQGPSTDTQYF.

The CDR3 DNA is TGCAGCGTTCTACTCGTCTCCTACGAGCAGTACTTC. This translates into CSVLLVSYEQYF. V usage is TRBV29-1 and J usage is TRBJ2-7; D gene uncertain. This CDR3 is built from 12 residues. Germline V gene sequence: CDR1 SQVTM, CDR2 ANQGSEA. Trimming stripped 5 bases from V and 0 bases from J, with 8 bases between.

CDR3 sequence reads: CSAEGDGRTYNEQFF. In DNA form, the CDR3 reads TGCAGTGCGGAGGGGGACGGGAGAACCTACAATGAGCAGTTCTTC. The V gene is TRBV20-1, the J gene TRBJ2-1; D possibly uses TRBD1 or TRBD2 (6 bases each). CDR1 is DFQATT, CDR2 SNEGSKA, per germline (reference sequence). Trimming took off 6 bases at V and 2 bases at J, with 17 bases between the two ends. This CDR3 contains 15 residues.

This clonotype was recorded a few times. V and J are TRBV12-3 or TRBV12-4 and TRBJ2-3; perhaps TRBD2 as D (5 bases). This CDR3 has 15 residues. The V and J ends lost 2 bases and 3 bases respectively, with 12 bases between them. The CDR3 sequence: CASSLMSRGTDTQYF. As DNA, the CDR3 is TGTGCCAGCAGTTTAATGAGTCGCGGGACAGATACGCAGTATTTT.

The J gene is TRBJ2-5, the V gene TRBV20-1; no clear D gene. The J call may be in error: the DNA end matches TRBJ2-1 better. The length of the CDR3 is 11 residues. In germline, CDR1 is DFQATT, CDR2 SNEGSKA (reference sequence). CDR3 bases: TGCAGTGCTAGGGCGCCAATCGGGCAGTTCTTC. Protein sequence: CSARAPIGQFF.

The chain uses TRBV12-3 or TRBV12-4 and TRBJ1-1; D is unclear. This CDR3 has 15 residues. Trimming took off 7 bases at V and 1 base at J, with 16 bases between the two ends. The CDR3 DNA sequence: TGTGCCAGCACCTCATCCCGGAGACGGAACACTGAAGCTTTCTTT. Translating gives CASTSSRRRNTEAFF.

This clonotype is a singleton in its sample. The V and J genes are TRBV7-2 and TRBJ1-1; no clear D gene. CDR1 SGHTA and CDR2 FQGNSA come from the germline V gene. V was trimmed by 1 base and J by 6 bases, leaving 12 bases between them. The CDR3 extends over 14 amino acids. The CDR3 DNA follows: TGTGCCAGCAGCTTAGACCGGGCAGACCCTGAAGCTTTCTTT. Protein product: CASSLDRADPEAFF.